This T cell receptor (beta chain) was found in a study of cytomegalovirus exposure and HLA in healthy donors (dated by TCRdb to about 2017). About the full investigation: According to an earlier analysis of several hundred of the donors, 150 million to 200 million T cells yielded over 100 million unique TCR beta sequences and around 280 Gb of sequence data. Around 300 gigabases of sequencing data and around 87 million unique TCR sequences were included in an early release covering 550 to 650 HLA-typed donors. On average, around 240,000 unique TCR beta nucleotide sequences were sequenced per donor among 300 to 500 genotyped donors of the cohort, with 15% to 20% of those sequences being non-productive. In a later genetic analysis, genome-wide SNP genotypes for about three fifths of the roughly 670 donors were used, and that subset was treated as a discovery cohort. In addition to the first cohort of 650 to 800 subjects, a separate validation cohort of about 120 different subjects was used. The genetic ancestry cluster associated with self-reported Caucasian donors included 65% to 90% of the 398 genotyped donors. Rather than drawing on any new phenotypic data, the later analysis identified candidate immune exposures from TCR beta sequences and the way those sequences occurred across donors. Every repertoire in the discovery cohort had been generated on one and the same sequencing platform. The aim of the study was to test whether cataloging public T cell receptors could identify signatures of past pathogen exposure. Because of strong linkage in the cohort, five DR-DQ haplotypes were treated as single units for association and clustering. To predict cytomegalovirus infection status, the study combined high-throughput TCR immunosequencing, statistical association of individual TCRs with disease status, and machine learning. Donor age, sex, ethnicity and CMV serostatus were compiled together with the repertoire data. HLA typing included class I and class II loci at four-digit resolution. The T cell repertoires of several hundred subjects were profiled by immunosequencing and related to cytomegalovirus serostatus. Typing coverage varied by locus: about 620-630 donors for A, B, C, DRB1 and DQB1; approximately 500 for DQA1; around 570 for DPA1; roughly 470 for DPB1. A later analysis re-analyzed previously published TCR beta repertoires from about 600 donors and added high-resolution HLA genotyping to study TCR occurrence patterns. An earlier analysis of about 620 of the donors applied high-throughput TCR beta sequencing to assess whether each TCR beta V gene segment acted as functional or pseudogenic.

The cysteine opens and the phenylalanine closes a CDR3 of 13 amino acids. The DNA shown is the 39-base CDR3, in frame from base 1. At the junction V is shortened by 2 bases and J by 5 bases, with 10 bases in between. The germline V gene (reference sequence) sets CDR1 to SGHNT and CDR2 to YYREEE. The cohort consisted of 600 to 750 healthy bone marrow donors. All cohort members were sampled while nominally healthy, although unrecorded immune exposures were likely present. The donor tested CMV seropositive and was one of the 289 seropositive cohort members. A peripheral blood sample was provided by each donor, and peripheral blood mononuclear cells were used for TCR beta sequencing. Genomic DNA was extracted from the blood cell samples with the Qiagen DNeasy Blood Extraction Kit. This clone came up a few times. Its target antigen remains unknown. It has no much larger one-base neighbor in the sample; base qualities were not kept.

Points the paper makes about the study in general: In vitro tests confirmed that three of the cytomegalovirus-associated TCR beta chains recognize cytomegalovirus antigens. Because counts were too low, roughly 16 rarely observed V segments, including chromosome 9 orphons, were left out of the earlier analysis of over 550 of the donors. Most TCR sequences were seen in very few donors, while some public TCRs were found in many individuals. A later analysis found that TCR association rates varied across HLA loci, with DRB1 alleles showing the most associated TCRs and HLA-C alleles the fewest. In a later analysis, HLA-associated TCR beta chains showed more clonal expansion and lower generation probabilities than non-associated chains that were equally common. In a later analysis, most CMV-associated TCR beta chains were found to appear HLA-restricted, with HLA associations seemingly driven largely by CMV exposure. Several of the top co-occurrence clusters appeared to be linked to parvovirus B19, influenza, CMV and Epstein-Barr virus, according to a later analysis. HLA typing was unavailable for some donors at each locus, so association tests used only the typed subset. According to the authors, the approach could potentially be generalized to other disease states and immunological phenotypes. Only TCR beta chains were sequenced in this cohort, and the absence of alpha or paired-chain data limited detectable features. The study listed 150 to 200 TCR beta chains as associated with cytomegalovirus. Roughly uniform sequencing depth across donors was assumed in presence/absence analyses, although this assumption may not hold. V-gene and J-gene trimming of TCR beta chains was associated with a missense DCLRE1C variant in a later genetic analysis, and the association was replicated in an independent cohort. In a later analysis, some 17,000 TCR beta sequences were associated with specific HLA alleles at a false discovery rate of 0.05. Cytomegalovirus status was reported to be diagnosed by the classifier with high specificity and sensitivity in both the original and validation cohorts. Immune exposure information for the cohort was limited to CMV serostatus. The sequencing pipeline was judged likely to have produced a cluster of highly shared sequence variants as a technical artifact. When HLA alleles, especially DR and DQ, strongly co-occurred, attributing TCR associations to individual alleles was difficult. Because the 87-base-pair reads could not distinguish some IMGT-functional V segments, including TRBV6-2 and TRBV6-3, those segments were excluded. An earlier analysis of 587 of the donors showed that most TCR beta V segments appeared in productive rearrangements either about 87% or about 30% of the time, which broadly matched IMGT annotations. A further reported finding was that TCR beta sequences accurately predicted the HLA-A and HLA-B alleles for most subjects in the first cohort. Linkage disequilibrium might explain the correlated functional status among segregating V segments, but an unknown experimental factor could not be ruled out. Compared with the 666-donor mean, donors in an Asian-associated ancestry cluster had fewer N-insertions in productive TCRs, according to a later genetic analysis.

Library preparation employed the immunoSEQ multiplex PCR assay. For the multiplex PCR, a mixture combining 60 forward primers for TCR Vbeta segments and 13 reverse primers for TCR Jbeta segments was used. The CDR3 region of rearranged TCR beta genes was amplified from genomic DNA by a multiplex PCR assay. On the Illumina HiSeq System, the amplified TCR beta libraries were sequenced as 87-base-pair reads. In the authors' own workflow: A later analysis tallied around 87 million unique TCR beta chains across the 600 to 700 repertoires, and about 12 million of those chains were shared by two or more donors. To remove PCR and sequencing errors, raw reads were error-corrected and collapsed into unique sequences using a nearest-neighbor algorithm that merged closely related sequences. To assign V, D and J gene segments, CDR3 sequences were aligned to IMGT reference sequences. For a sequence to be retained, a match of at least six nucleotides was required to both a V gene segment and a J gene segment. Rearrangements were called productive when the CDR3 lacked stop codons and stayed in frame with V and J; all others were non-productive. Following IMGT convention, CDR3 was defined as the stretch from the second conserved V-encoded cysteine to the conserved J-encoded phenylalanine. The earlier analysis of 450 to 750 of the donors excluded any sequence lacking an unambiguous match to a single V gene segment. An earlier analysis of about 590 of the donors classified V segments as functional when productive rearrangements were above 56.7% and as segregating when the standard deviation between donors was above 5%. A statistical classification framework was developed to diagnose cytomegalovirus status using the catalog of TCR beta chain sequences. In a later analysis, TCR nucleotide sequences were compared against IMGT/GENE-DB human TR gene sequences so that V and J genes could be assigned. Using the TCRdist pipeline, a later analysis assigned CDR3 sequences along with most-parsimonious VDJ recombination scenarios. In a later analysis, each TCR beta chain was defined by its CDR3 amino acid sequence together with its V-gene family, and reads lacking a unique V-gene family were excluded. In a later analysis, around 600 highly shared, low-generation-probability nucleotide sequences were removed to address suspected cross-contamination and a sequencing artifact. A later analysis calculated a clonal expansion index for each public chain from normalized within-repertoire ranks of inferred template counts. In a later analysis, generation probabilities were computed using a VDJ recombination model fitted to out-of-frame rearrangements, and the results were checked against IGoR. In a later analysis, hypergeometric tests were used to score TCR-TCR, TCR-HLA and TCR-CMV co-occurrence, with a repertoire-size bias correction applied to TCR pairs. To estimate false discovery rates, a later analysis permuted the HLA or CMV assignments 20 times. In a later analysis, co-occurring TCRs were grouped using DBSCAN, and TCRdist sequence similarity was added for clustering within HLA-allele-positive subsets. For co-occurrence clustering, repertoires with fewer than 30,000 or more than 120,000 public chains were excluded, along with roughly 5 repertoires with anomalous nucleotide sharing. TCRdb took this table from immuneACCESS and kept in-frame rearrangements with V and J called. Such tables lack part of the clones; where checked against another copy, unresolved V genes explain under half of the gap, and the rest is unexplained. That table is the source of V, J and clone size, and D and trimming were worked out from the DNA. Counted in this sample were around 76,000 clones; nearly 80% of them appeared once. The ten top clones hold over 7% of the sample.

The sequence links TRBV5-4 to TRBJ2-5; a tentative D match to TRBD2 spans 7 bases. The sample was PBMCs. The sequence was collected from a woman aged 40 to 55 in good health and CMV-seropositive. The CDR3 here reads CASSFRGGETQYF. The sequence in DNA is TGTGCCAGCAGCTTCCGCGGGGGCGAGACCCAGTACTTC.